This T cell receptor (beta chain) was retrieved from a study of cytomegalovirus exposure and HLA in healthy donors. Study context: A previous analysis identified approximately 110 million unique TCR beta sequences derived from about 180 million T cells. Study outcomes and limitations: In terms of immune exposure information, only CMV serostatus was available. A later analysis appeared to link common viral pathogens to several of the most significant clusters.

V gave up 0 bases and J gave up 4 bases, with 7 bases separating them. This CDR3 comprises 14 residues. Germline CDR1 MNHNS, CDR2 SASEGT. Regarding this clone: Its antigen remains unknown.

13 Jbeta primers and 60 Vbeta primers were used for the PCR. This table comes from immunoSEQ multiplex PCR, and its TCRdb copy is limited to in-frame clones, with some not included. This repertoire shows about 120,000 clones, around 74% found once; its top ten account for approximately 28%. The donors comprised healthy bone marrow donors. The V call is TRBV6-1, the J call TRBJ1-5; D is undetermined. The receptor's source is a man aged 55 to 69 in good health and CMV-seropositive. The sequencing input was PBMCs. As DNA, the CDR3 is TGTGCCAGCAGTGAAGCCGACAAAAATCAGCCCCAGCATTTT. It specifies CASSEADKNQPQHF.